One sample yielded the 22 T cell receptor beta chains listed below, sequenced in a study of CD8 T cells in Susac syndrome. Random hexamers primed reverse transcription of roughly 0.5 to 1 ug RNA. From the immunoSEQ multiplex PCR reads, TCRdb called clonotypes with MiXCR, one entry per CDR3 protein. The sample has 150,000 to 160,000 distinct CDR3 sequences, nearly 97% seen once; the top ten hold about 0.15%. Sequences were obtained from CD8+ T cells from PBMCs. These receptors were collected from a human donor with multiple sclerosis.

The chain links TRBV28 to TRBJ2-7; 15 bases line up with TRBD2. Trimming took 6 bases from V and 4 from J; bases not matched to a gene: 4. Germline CDR1 MDHEN, CDR2 SYDVKM. The CDR3 sequence is 15 residues long. The CDR3: CASRGLAGGVYEQYV. In DNA, the CDR3 is TGTGCCAGCAGGGGACTAGCGGGGGGCGTATACGAGCAGTACGTC.

The chain has TRBV7-9 and TRBJ2-5; the match to TRBD2 covers 7 bases. With V trimmed by 7 bases and J by 5 bases, 7 bases remained unmatched. Germline loops: CDR1 SEHNR, CDR2 FQNEAQ (reference sequence). The CDR3 length is 13 residues. CDR3 nucleotides: TGTGCCAGCATGCCGGGGGGTTACGAGACCCAGTACTTC. Translated: CASMPGGYETQYF.

The rearrangement joins TRBV27 to TRBJ1-1, with TRBD1 matching 8 bases. Germline assignment: CDR1 MNHEY and CDR2 SMNVEV (reference sequence). J lost 2 bases, V lost 0 bases, and 5 bases had no gene match. The CDR3 is 16 amino acids. CDR3 nucleotides: TGTGCCAGCAGTTTATCGGTGGCAGGGGGCAACACTGAAGCTTTCTTT. Protein: CASSLSVAGGNTEAFF.

The V gene is TRBV15, the J gene TRBJ1-2; 9 bases match TRBD1. The CDR3 runs 14 residues. Looked up from germline, CDR1 is LNHNV and CDR2 is YYDKDF (reference sequence). After removal of 3 bases from V and 6 bases from J, the junction contained 5 bases not matched to a gene. CDR3 sequence reads: CATSSTQGADGYTF. The DNA for the CDR3 is TGTGCCACCAGCAGCACACAGGGGGCCGATGGCTACACCTTC.

The V gene is TRBV29-1, the J gene TRBJ2-7; 11 nucleotides agree with TRBD1. The CDR3 has 13 amino acids. Losses at the gene ends were 6 bases for V and 4 bases for J; bases not matched to a gene: 5. From germline, CDR1 is SQVTM and CDR2 ANQGSEA. For the CDR3, the DNA is TGCAGCGTAGGACAGGGGGCTAGTTACGAGCAGTACTTC. The encoded protein is CSVGQGASYEQYF.

The rearrangement uses TRBV23-1 and TRBJ2-5; possible D gene TRBD2, 6 bases. TRBV23-1 is treated as an ORF (open reading frame) with a function not yet certain. The CDR3 contains 17 residues. V dropped 8 bases and J dropped 0 bases, with 22 bases sitting between them. The CDR3 DNA is TGCGCCAGCCCAAAAAGTCTACGCGGGGCCTACCAAGAGACCCAGTACTTC. The encoded protein is CASPKSLRGAYQETQYF.

The CDR3 protein is CASRTGSLKFF. The CDR3, as DNA: TGTGCCAGCAGGACCGGGTCCTTAAAATTCTTC. The chain employs TRBV6-6 and TRBJ2-1, with D hard to call. This CDR3 contains 11 residues. The germline gives CDR1 MNHNY, CDR2 SVGAGI (reference sequence). With 6 bases removed from V and 16 bases from J, the gap between germline ends came to 16 bases.

The chain combines TRBV5-1 with TRBJ2-7; 7 nucleotides align to TRBD2. J was trimmed by 3 bases and V by 7 bases; bases with no gene match: 7. Germline lookup yields CDR1 SGHRS and CDR2 YFSETQ. The CDR3 runs 13 residues. Here the CDR3 DNA reads TGCGCCAGCCCAAGCGGGGTAGGCTACGAGCAGTACTTC. Translating gives CASPSGVGYEQYF.

CDR3 in amino acids: CVCGRGRQYEQYV. CDR3 in DNA: TGTGTCTGCGGCAGGGGTAGGCAGTACGAGCAGTACGTC. The chain employs TRBV27 and TRBJ2-7; weak D call: TRBD1 (6 bases). The CDR3 is 13 amino acids. The germline CDR1 and CDR2 sequences are MNHEY and SMNVEV (reference sequence).

The chain uses TRBV4-1 and TRBJ2-5; TRBD1 might be the D (5 bases). CDR1 and CDR2 (germline): MGHRA, YSYEKL. V was trimmed by 4 bases and J by 3 bases, leaving 15 bases between them. The CDR3 loop spans 15 amino acids. CDR3 nucleotides: TGCGCCAGCAGCCCCCTCCAGGACATTGAAGAGACCCAGTACTTC. Translating gives CASSPLQDIEETQYF.

The rearrangement links TRBV27 to TRBJ2-7, with D possibly TRBD1 on 6 matching bases. CDR3 length: 14 amino acids. Germline V gene lookup returns CDR1 MNHEY and CDR2 SMNVEV (reference sequence). Trimming shortened V by 4 bases and J by 6 bases, and 16 bases separated the two germline ends. This CDR3 reads CASSSAGAWSEQYV. The CDR3 DNA follows: TGTGCCAGCAGTTCGGCAGGGGCATGGAGCGAGCAGTACGTC.

This chain links TRBV12-3 or TRBV12-4 with TRBJ2-3; D may be TRBD1 (6 bases). Trimming left V 7 bases short and J 4 bases short, with 18 bases between. CDR3 size: 15 residues. CDR3 sequence reads: CASKGGQSTSDTQYF. The DNA of the CDR3 is TGTGCCAGCAAAGGAGGACAGTCCACTTCAGATACGCAGTATTTT.

The chain recombines TRBV3-1 with TRBJ2-4, with a possible D match to TRBD1 (5 bases). The CDR3 is 17 amino acids. Between the trimmed V and J ends, which lost 3 bases and 0 bases, there was a span of 15 bases. Looked up from germline, CDR1 is LGHDT and CDR2 is YNNKEL (reference sequence). The CDR3 loop is CASSQDGHGLAKNIQYF. The CDR3 coding sequence is TGTGCCAGCAGCCAGGACGGACACGGTCTAGCCAAAAACATTCAGTACTTC.

The rearrangement uses TRBV29-1 and TRBJ2-2; D is unresolved. The germline gives CDR1 SQVTM, CDR2 ANQGSEA. The V gene lost 4 bases and the J gene lost 2 bases, with 8 bases spanning the gap. This CDR3 has 13 residues. CDR3 region: CSVVGINTGELFF. The CDR3 DNA reads as TGCAGCGTTGTAGGCATCAACACCGGGGAGCTGTTTTTT.

The rearrangement links TRBV2 to TRBJ2-1; TRBD1 agrees at 8 bases. The germline V gene encodes CDR1 SNHLY and CDR2 FYNNEI. CDR3 length equals 15 residues. Germline trimming cut 6 bases from V and 4 bases from J; bases unmatched to any gene: 8. The CDR3 reads CASSPRQGQYNEQFF. The CDR3 DNA follows: TGTGCCAGCAGCCCCAGACAGGGGCAGTACAATGAGCAGTTCTTC.

The chain has TRBV29-1 and TRBJ1-1; D remains ambiguous. Trimming stripped 6 bases from V and 5 bases from J, with 13 bases between. Germline V gives CDR1 SQVTM, CDR2 ANQGSEA. CDR3 length: 12 amino acids. CDR3 coding DNA: TGCAGCGTCTTCACTGGGGTGACTGAAGCTTTCTTT. This translates into CSVFTGVTEAFF.

The gene calls are TRBV15 and TRBJ2-1, with 7 bases identical to TRBD2. The germline V gene has CDR1 LNHNV and CDR2 YYDKDF (reference sequence). The CDR3 covers 16 residues. J lost 4 bases, V lost 0 bases, and 6 bases had no gene match. CDR3 region: CATSREVLAIYNEQFF. Here the CDR3 DNA reads TGTGCCACCAGCAGAGAGGTACTAGCGATATACAATGAGCAGTTCTTC.

For the CDR3, the DNA is TGTGCCAGCAGCCAGGGACTAGCGGGGTCTTCCTACGAGCAGTACGTC. Its protein is CASSQGLAGSSYEQYV. The V and J genes are TRBV2 and TRBJ2-7; TRBD2 matches at 13 bases. CDR1 SNHLY and CDR2 FYNNEI come from the germline V gene. The V and J ends lost 6 bases and 1 base, in that order; junction bases with no gene match: 6. This CDR3 has 16 residues.

The rearrangement joins TRBV20-1 to TRBJ2-7; no clear D. The V and J ends lost 0 bases and 9 bases respectively, with 33 bases between them. This CDR3 is 19 amino acids long. The germline V gene has CDR1 DFQATT and CDR2 SNEGSKA (reference sequence). The CDR3 sequence is CSARDRLGDPVGSGSGQYF. For the CDR3, the DNA is TGCAGTGCTAGAGACCGCCTTGGGGATCCAGTCGGGTCGGGTAGTGGGCAGTACTTC.

The V and J genes are TRBV13 and TRBJ2-5, with TRBD1 matching over 7 bases. Germline CDR1 PRHDT, CDR2 FYEKMQ (reference sequence). Trimming removed 8 bases from V and 3 bases from J; junction bases left unmatched: 3. The CDR3 runs 12 residues. DNA of the CDR3: TGTGCCAGCGCTGGACAGGAAGAGACCCAGTACTTC. Translation gives CASAGQEETQYF.

The rearrangement uses TRBV15 and TRBJ2-2; TRBD2 is a possible D gene (6 bases). The CDR3 has 15 residues. Germline loops: CDR1 LNHNV, CDR2 YYDKDF (reference sequence). Trimming took 0 bases from V and 6 from J, leaving 11 bases between them. CDR3: CATSRDGGGAGELFF. The CDR3, as DNA: TGTGCCACCAGCAGAGATGGGGGAGGAGCCGGGGAGCTGTTTTTT.

The rearrangement uses TRBV20-1 and TRBJ1-1, with D unresolved. Per germline, CDR1 DFQATT and CDR2 SNEGSKA (reference sequence). V was clipped by 4 bases and J by 5 bases, with 14 bases between them. The CDR3 contains 13 residues. The CDR3 coding sequence is TGCAGTGCTAAAGGGATTGGGGAGACTGAAGCTTTCTTT. Amino acids: CSAKGIGETEAFF.